This TCR beta chain stems from a study of shared clonotypes between healthy human individuals. Study-wide background: Per-donor plates numbered three CD4 naive, three CD4 memory, two CD8 naive and one CD8 memory.

TCRdb keeps only in-frame clones here, not all; method: immunoSEQ multiplex PCR. The profile shows fewer than 1.8 million clones, just under 99% of them singletons. V was cut by 4 bases and J by 1 base, with 14 bases left in between. Per germline, CDR1 LNHDA and CDR2 SQIVND (reference sequence). The CDR3 has 15 amino acids. The TCR comes from a man aged 25 to 40 in good health. The sequenced material came from naive CD4+ T cells sorted from blood. Subset defined: CD45RA+ positively selected. The chain is built from TRBV19 and TRBJ2-7, with a weak D call TRBD1 (7 bases). CDR3 DNA sequence: TGTGCCAGTAGTAAGGAGGGGGCTTTTTCCTACGAGCAGTACTTC. This sequence encodes CASSKEGAFSYEQYF.